A selection of T cell receptor beta chains follows, all from one sample in a study of T cell repertoires in ileal Crohn's disease. Here immunoSEQ multiplex PCR was the method, and the copy in TCRdb shows in-frame clones only, minus some. The table has 15,000 or so clones, over 65% seen once. Specimen: ileal tissue. Receptor source: an adult with Crohn's disease. CDR3s include the opening cysteine and the closing phenylalanine or tryptophan. A D gene is named only where the DNA matches it firmly. Only part of the rows carry a size: once, few, many, or a class if the clone is expanded.

D: TRBD2
V: TRBV5-1
J: TRBJ2-5
size: NA
DNA: TGCGCCAGCAGCCCCGGACTAGCGGGAGGAGAGACCCAGTACTTC
CDR3: CASSPGLAGGETQYF

D: NA
V: TRBV30
J: TRBJ1-5
size: NA
DNA: TGTGCCTGGAATGGGGGGGCCGAAAATCAGCCCCAGCATTTT
CDR3: CAWNGGAENQPQHF

D: TRBD1
V: TRBV10-3
J: TRBJ1-1
size: NA
DNA: TGTGCCATCAGTGAGTCAGGACAGGGATACACTGAAGCTTTCTTT
CDR3: CAISESGQGYTEAFF

D: NA
V: TRBV5-4
J: TRBJ1-2
size: NA
DNA: TGTGCCAGCAGCCGCACCGGGACTCACTATGGCTACACCTTC
CDR3: CASSRTGTHYGYTF

D: NA
V: TRBV6-1
J: TRBJ2-3
size: NA
DNA: TGTGCCAGCAGTGATAGTCACCGCGGTGGCTATACGCAGTATTTT
CDR3: CASSDSHRGGYTQYF

D: NA
V: TRBV4-2
J: TRBJ2-1
size: NA
DNA: TGTGCCGCATCCAGGGACAATGAGCAGTTCTTC
CDR3: CAASRDNEQFF

D: TRBD1
V: TRBV30
J: TRBJ2-1
size: NA
DNA: TGTGCCTGTAAGCCAGAGACAGGGTCTCCCTACAATGAGCAGTTCTTC
CDR3: CACKPETGSPYNEQFF

D: TRBD2
V: TRBV19
J: TRBJ2-3
size: once
DNA: TGTGCCAGTAGTATAGTCCTAGCGGGGGATGGAACAGATACGCAGTATTTT
CDR3: CASSIVLAGDGTDTQYF

D: NA
V: TRBV27
J: TRBJ1-4
size: NA
DNA: TGTGCCAGCAGTTGGGGCGCCGGTGAAAAACTGTTTTTT
CDR3: CASSWGAGEKLFF

D: TRBD1
V: TRBV9
J: TRBJ1-5
size: NA
DNA: TGTGCCAGCAGCGTAGGGACAGGGAATAGCAATCAGCCCCAGCATTTT
CDR3: CASSVGTGNSNQPQHF

D: NA
V: TRBV2
J: TRBJ1-3
size: NA
DNA: TGTGCCAGCGGTCACGGCTCTGGAAACACCATATATTTT
CDR3: CASGHGSGNTIYF

D: NA
V: TRBV6-1
J: TRBJ1-4
size: NA
DNA: TGTGCCAGCAGCCCCGCAGCCGGGAGCCGAGAAAAACTGTTTTTT
CDR3: CASSPAAGSREKLFF

D: TRBD1
V: TRBV19
J: TRBJ1-5
size: NA
DNA: TGTGCCAGTAGTAGCCGAGGACAGGGGCCAAGGTCTTGGTCCCAGCATTTT
CDR3: CASSSRGQGPRSWSQHF

D: NA
V: TRBV18
J: TRBJ2-5
size: NA
DNA: TGTGCCAGCTCTCTGGACAGTCAAGAGACCCAGTACTTC
CDR3: CASSLDSQETQYF

D: TRBD1
V: TRBV2
J: TRBJ2-1
size: once
DNA: TGTGCCAGTCAGGGGGCTCATGGCAATGAGCAGTTCTTC
CDR3: CASQGAHGNEQFF

D: NA
V: TRBV9
J: TRBJ1-1
size: NA
DNA: TGTGCCAGCAGCGTAGGGCAGGTGAACACTGAAGCTTTCTTT
CDR3: CASSVGQVNTEAFF

D: NA
V: TRBV5-4
J: TRBJ1-2
size: NA
DNA: TGTGCCAGCAGTCTTGACAGGTTGAGCTACACCTTC
CDR3: CASSLDRLSYTF

D: NA
V: TRBV4-2
J: TRBJ1-1
size: NA
DNA: TGTGCCAGCAGCCAAGTGCGCCACCTTGAGGACACTGAAGCTTTCTTT
CDR3: CASSQVRHLEDTEAFF

D: NA
V: TRBV5-1
J: TRBJ2-2
size: NA
DNA: TGCGCCAGCAGCTTGGCCATGGATCCAGCGGGTAACACCGGGGAGCTGTTTTTT
CDR3: CASSLAMDPAGNTGELFF

D: NA
V: TRBV7-9
J: TRBJ1-1
size: NA
DNA: TGTGCCAGCAGCTCGCCCTCTAGGGGGAACACTGAAGCTTTCTTT
CDR3: CASSSPSRGNTEAFF

D: TRBD1
V: TRBV7-9
J: TRBJ1-1
size: NA
DNA: TGTGCCAGCAGCTTGACGGGACAGGGGAGGGGTGAAGCTTTCTTT
CDR3: CASSLTGQGRGEAFF

D: TRBD2
V: TRBV4-1
J: TRBJ2-5
size: NA
DNA: TGCGCCAGCAGATCTAGCGGGGGGCTCGCAGAGACCCAGTACTTC
CDR3: CASRSSGGLAETQYF

D: TRBD2
V: TRBV7-2
J: TRBJ2-1
size: once
DNA: TGTGCCAGCAGGGCCGGGACTAGCGGTAATGAGCAGTTCTTC
CDR3: CASRAGTSGNEQFF

D: TRBD1
V: TRBV27
J: TRBJ1-2
size: NA
DNA: TGTGCCAGCAGTTTAGTCAGGGGGGAGGACTATGGCTACACCTTC
CDR3: CASSLVRGEDYGYTF

D: TRBD2
V: TRBV7-9
J: TRBJ2-5
size: few
DNA: TGTGCCAGCAGCTTAGAAGGATGGGGCGGGGGGGCCGCGAAGACCCAGTACTTC
CDR3: CASSLEGWGGGAAKTQYF

D: NA
V: TRBV11-2
J: TRBJ1-6
size: NA
DNA: TGTGCCAGCAGCCCGATTTCGGACAGCGATTCACCCCTCCACTTT
CDR3: CASSPISDSDSPLHF

D: NA
V: TRBV19
J: TRBJ1-2
size: NA
DNA: TGTGCCAGTAGTATGCAACAGGAATATGGCTACACCTTC
CDR3: CASSMQQEYGYTF

D: NA
V: TRBV9
J: TRBJ1-6
size: NA
DNA: TGTGCCAGCAGCGTATCAGGGCGTGATTCACCCCTCCACTTT
CDR3: CASSVSGRDSPLHF

D: NA
V: TRBV10-3
J: TRBJ1-6
size: NA
DNA: TGTGCCATCAGTGAGTCAGAGGCGTTTAATTCACCCCTCCACTTT
CDR3: CAISESEAFNSPLHF

D: TRBD1
V: TRBV4-2
J: TRBJ2-5
size: NA
DNA: TGTGCCAGCAGCCAAGCCGGGACAGGGGATGAGACCCAGTACTTC
CDR3: CASSQAGTGDETQYF